This T cell receptor beta chain was captured by sequencing in a study of early T cells in non-severe SARS-CoV-2 infection. Study as a whole: RNA in bulk from unsorted whole blood was sequenced, and chains were unpaired. Study-wide results and limits: VDJdb-based matching was biased toward anti-spike CD8 responses and missed private and CD4 specificities.

In the library, individual cDNA molecules carried attached unique molecular identifiers. One entry per CDR3 protein, called by TCRdb with MiXCR from the 5' RACE reads. The table shows some 77,000 distinct CDR3 sequences, with about 16% occurring only once. The CDR3 runs to 16 residues. V lost 5 bases, J lost 0 bases, and 14 bases lay in between. This clonotype was recorded a few times. Its matching antigen is unknown. The chain has TRBV12-3 or TRBV12-4 and TRBJ1-3; no firm D call. The specimen was whole blood. This receptor was obtained from an adult who was a healthcare worker with PCR-confirmed SARS-CoV-2 infection or an uninfected control (not recorded which). The CDR3 loop is CASSRTESRSGNTIYF. CDR3 in DNA: TGTGCCAGCAGTCGAACAGAAAGCCGCTCTGGAAACACCATATATTTT.